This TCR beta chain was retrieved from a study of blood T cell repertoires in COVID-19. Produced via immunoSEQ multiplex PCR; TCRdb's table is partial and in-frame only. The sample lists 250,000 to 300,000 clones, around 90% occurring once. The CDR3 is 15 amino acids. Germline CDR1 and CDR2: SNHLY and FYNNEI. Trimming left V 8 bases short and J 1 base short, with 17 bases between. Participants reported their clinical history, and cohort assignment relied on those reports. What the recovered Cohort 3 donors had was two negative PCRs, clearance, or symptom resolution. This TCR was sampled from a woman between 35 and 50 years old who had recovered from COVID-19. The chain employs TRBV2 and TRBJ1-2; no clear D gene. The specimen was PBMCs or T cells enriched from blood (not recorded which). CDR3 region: CASEPLEKRNYGYTF. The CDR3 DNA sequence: TGTGCCAGCGAGCCCCTGGAGAAACGTAACTATGGCTACACCTTC.